Shown below are 28 T cell receptor beta chains from a single sample sequenced in a study of cytomegalovirus exposure and HLA in healthy donors. The PCR was carried out with 60 Vbeta primers and 13 Jbeta primers. Repertoires were generated with immunoSEQ multiplex PCR, while TCRdb's copy carries only in-frame clones and drops some. The repertoire has about 150,000 clones, roughly 75% of them found once; the top ten carry less than 5%. Sequences were obtained from PBMCs. The receptor set was obtained from a man aged 25 to 40 in good health.

This clone was seen just once. The V gene is TRBV6-5, the J gene TRBJ2-3, with D possibly being TRBD1 (6 bases). V was trimmed by 5 bases and J by 4 bases, leaving 13 bases between them. Germline CDR1 is MNHEY and CDR2 is SVGAGI. The CDR3 consists of 14 residues. This CDR3 reads CASSLKQGADTQYF. CDR3 sequence (DNA): TGTGCCAGCAGTCTAAAACAGGGCGCAGATACGCAGTATTTT.

This clone was detected only a few times. This chain joins TRBV7-6 and TRBJ2-6, with D possibly being TRBD2 (7 bases). The CDR3 runs 13 residues. The germline V gene encodes CDR1 SGHVS and CDR2 FNYEAQ. V was shortened by 11 bases and J by 2 bases, with 10 bases between the two germline ends. This CDR3 reads CAGGAPGANVLTF. The CDR3 region has the DNA TGTGCCGGGGGGGCCCCTGGGGCCAACGTCCTGACTTTC.

J is TRBJ1-1 and V is TRBV13, with TRBD1 matching over 8 bases. Unmatched junction bases numbered 11, after V lost 8 bases and J lost 6 bases. Germline-derived CDR1 and CDR2 are PRHDT and FYEKMQ (reference sequence). The CDR3 runs 14 residues. The DNA for the CDR3 is TGTGCCAGCGGACACAGGGGGAGTTTGGCTGAAGCTTTCTTT. Translated: CASGHRGSLAEAFF. Combining the CDR3 with reference TRBV13 and TRBJ1-1 gives the whole variable domain AAGVIQSPRHLIKEKRETATLKCYPIPRHDTVYWYQQGPGQDPQFLISFYEKMQSDKGSIPDRFSAQQFSDYHSELNMSSLELGDSALYFCASGHRGSLAEAFFGQGTRLTVV.

This clone came up a few times. The chain carries TRBV11-2 and TRBJ1-2; D possibly corresponds to TRBD1 (6 bases). This CDR3 region has 14 residues. The germline CDR1 and CDR2 sequences are SGHAT and FQNNGV. Trimming stripped 3 bases from V and 7 bases from J, with 15 bases between. This chain's CDR3 is CASSFTGTKAGYTF. Written as DNA, the CDR3 is TGTGCCAGCAGCTTCACCGGGACAAAGGCTGGCTACACCTTC.

This clone was observed a few times. The genes are TRBV4-3 and TRBJ2-3, with TRBD2 identical over 11 bases. The V gene's germline CDR1 is LGHNA and CDR2 YSLEER. This CDR3 spans 16 amino acids. V was clipped by 4 bases and J by 6 bases; unmatched bases: 9. The chain's CDR3 is CASSPIAGGPGDTQYF. CDR3 DNA: TGCGCCAGCAGCCCGATAGCGGGAGGGCCAGGGGATACGCAGTATTTT.

The rearrangement links TRBV6-5 to TRBJ1-2; possibly TRBD1 for D (5 bases). CDR1 is MNHEY, CDR2 SVGAGI, per germline. The V gene lost 5 bases and the J gene lost 6 bases, with 13 bases spanning the gap. There are 13 residues in the CDR3. The CDR3 is CASSGRTTHGYTF. The CDR3 bases are TGTGCCAGCAGTGGGAGGACAACCCATGGCTACACCTTC.

Notes on this clone: Sequence at one end of the junction differs from germline and may be a read error. The gene calls are TRBV7-9 and TRBJ1-1, with D hard to call. Germline CDR1 and CDR2: SEHNR and FQNEAQ (reference sequence). The CDR3 is made up of 11 amino acids. DNA for the CDR3: TGTTCCAGCAGCAGACAAGCTGAAGCTTTCTTT. Translation gives CSSSRQAEAFF. Complete variable domain (other parts from reference TRBV7-9 and TRBJ1-1): DTGVSQNPRHKITKRGQNVTFRCDPISEHNRLYWYRQTLGQGPEFLTYFQNEAQLEKSRLLSDRFSAERPKGSFSTLEIQRTEQGDSAMYLCSSSRQAEAFFGQGTRLTVV.

The V call is TRBV30, the J call TRBJ1-4, with D unresolved. The CDR3 consists of 12 residues. From germline, CDR1 is GTSNPN and CDR2 SVGIG (reference sequence). V lost 2 bases and J 3 bases, leaving 4 bases between the germline ends. The DNA of the CDR3 is TGTGCCTGGAGTCCTGCTAATGAAAAACTGTTTTTT. Amino acid sequence: CAWSPANEKLFF.

The V call is TRBV7-3, the J call TRBJ2-3; a weak D match, TRBD2 (5 bases). Trimming pared 4 bases from V and 0 bases from J, leaving 23 bases between. Germline V gene lookup returns CDR1 SGHTA and CDR2 FQGTGA. This CDR3 contains 19 residues. The CDR3 nucleotides are TGTGCCAGCAGCTGGCCCCCCTTTTCGACTACTCCTAGCACAGATACGCAGTATTTT. Protein sequence: CASSWPPFSTTPSTDTQYF.

This clone was detected a few times. The rearrangement uses TRBV4-1 and TRBJ2-3, with TRBD1 matching 8 bases. J was trimmed by 3 bases and V by 0 bases; bases with no gene match: 5. CDR1 and CDR2 from the germline V gene are MGHRA and YSYEKL. The CDR3 contains 16 residues. This chain's CDR3 is CASSQEWTGRTDTQYF. DNA for the CDR3: TGCGCCAGCAGCCAAGAATGGACAGGGAGAACAGATACGCAGTATTTT.

The chain uses TRBV19 and TRBJ2-1; D might be TRBD2 (5 bases). Germline CDR1 LNHDA, CDR2 SQIVND (reference sequence). V lost 3 bases and J lost 10, with 13 bases in between. The CDR3 has 13 amino acids. CDR3 sequence (DNA): TGTGCCAGTAGTATTAGGAGTTCGGGAGAGCAGTTCTTC. It is translated as CASSIRSSGEQFF. Combining the CDR3 with reference TRBV19 and TRBJ2-1 gives the whole variable domain DGGITQSPKYLFRKEGQNVTLSCEQNLNHDAMYWYRQDPGQGLRLIYYSQIVNDFQKGDIAEGYSVSREKKESFPLTVTSAQKNPTAFYLCASSIRSSGEQFFGPGTRLTVL.

The J gene is TRBJ2-3, the V gene TRBV7-3; 8 bases agree with TRBD2. V dropped 3 bases and J dropped 6; count of bases not matched to a gene: 5. CDR3 length: 14 amino acids. Germline lookup yields CDR1 SGHTA and CDR2 FQGTGA. The CDR3 DNA follows: TGTGCCAGCAGCTTTGGGACTAGTAGGGATACGCAGTATTTT. The encoded protein is CASSFGTSRDTQYF.

V usage is TRBV28 and J usage is TRBJ1-4, with 8 bases matching TRBD1. V dropped 4 bases and J dropped 4; count of bases not matched to a gene: 5. The CDR3 loop spans 15 amino acids. CDR1 MDHEN and CDR2 SYDVKM come from the germline V gene. The CDR3 protein is CASSSSGGFNEKLFF. CDR3 nucleotide sequence: TGTGCCAGCAGTTCATCAGGGGGCTTTAATGAAAAACTGTTTTTT.

The chain combines TRBV5-8 with TRBJ2-1, with 10 bases aligning to TRBD2. The CDR3 spans 16 residues. Germline V gives CDR1 SGHTS, CDR2 YDEGEE. After removal of 0 bases from V and 6 bases from J, the junction contained 6 bases not matched to a gene. The CDR3 region is CASSLVGASGSNEQFF. In DNA form, the CDR3 reads TGTGCCAGCAGCTTGGTCGGGGCTAGCGGGAGCAATGAGCAGTTCTTC.

The V gene is TRBV28, the J gene TRBJ1-1; D remains ambiguous. Germline V gene sequence: CDR1 MDHEN, CDR2 SYDVKM. The germline V and J ends were trimmed by 1 base and 6 bases, with 12 bases remaining between them. This CDR3 contains 14 residues. The CDR3 here is CASSLFALRAEAFF. The CDR3 coding sequence is TGTGCCAGCAGTTTATTCGCCCTGCGGGCTGAAGCTTTCTTT. Based on the CDR3 plus reference TRBV28 and TRBJ1-1, the full variable domain is DVKVTQSSRYLVKRTGEKVFLECVQDMDHENMFWYRQDPGLGLRLIYFSYDVKMKEKGDIPEGYSVSREKKERFSLILESASTNQTSMYLCASSLFALRAEAFFGQGTRLTVV.

The chain has TRBV5-1 and TRBJ2-1; 14 bases agree with TRBD2. Trimming cost V 6 bases and J 12 bases; bases outside gene matches: 14. The CDR3 is 16 residues long. Germline assignment: CDR1 SGHRS and CDR2 YFSETQ. CDR3 in amino acids: CASTLGTSGSISGQFF. DNA of the CDR3: TGCGCCAGCACCCTCGGGACTAGCGGGAGCATCAGTGGGCAGTTCTTC.

This clone was picked up a small number of times. The chain is built from TRBV4-1 and TRBJ2-5, with TRBD1 identical over 9 bases. The length of the CDR3 is 15 residues. The J segment lost 3 bases and the V segment lost 1 base, leaving 3 bases of the junction unmatched. Looked up from germline, CDR1 is MGHRA and CDR2 is YSYEKL. CDR3 region: CASSQVRTGEETQYF. Here the CDR3 DNA reads TGCGCCAGCAGCCAAGTTAGGACAGGGGAAGAGACCCAGTACTTC.

J is TRBJ2-1 and V is TRBV7-7, with 11 bases that match TRBD1. This CDR3 contains 14 residues. J was trimmed by 7 bases and V by 4 bases; bases with no gene match: 3. Germline assignment: CDR1 SSHAT and CDR2 FNYEAQ (reference sequence). This CDR3 reads CASSSGTGGNEQFF. The CDR3 DNA reads TGTGCCAGCAGCTCCGGGACAGGGGGAAATGAGCAGTTCTTC.

J is TRBJ2-3 and V is TRBV4-1; 15 bases map to TRBD2. V was pared by 3 bases and J by 2 bases, with 9 bases of the junction left unmatched. Germline CDR1 and CDR2: MGHRA and YSYEKL. This CDR3 comprises 19 residues. The CDR3 nucleotides read TGCGCCAGCAGCCAGGGACTAGCGGGAGGTATGGGGTCCACAGATACGCAGTATTTT. Translated: CASSQGLAGGMGSTDTQYF.

The rearrangement uses TRBV30 and TRBJ2-1; 7 bases are shared with TRBD2. The junction had 5 bases not matched to a gene; V was cut back by 4 bases and J by 2 bases. The CDR3 contains 14 residues. Germline V lookup: CDR1 GTSNPN, CDR2 SVGIG (reference sequence). CDR3 in DNA: TGTGCCTGGAAGACTAGCACAGCCTACAATGAGCAGTTCTTC. This encodes CAWKTSTAYNEQFF.

The J gene is TRBJ1-1, the V gene TRBV9; D is unresolved. V was pared by 0 bases and J by 10 bases, with 13 bases between. The CDR3 runs to 13 residues. CDR1 is SGDLS and CDR2 is YYNGEE in the germline V gene. CDR3 residues: CASSVVVGSGAFF. The CDR3 region has the DNA TGTGCCAGCAGCGTAGTGGTGGGGAGTGGAGCTTTCTTT.

This sequence joins TRBV2 and TRBJ2-7; D gene ambiguous. Deletions cut 3 bases from V and 7 bases from J, with 13 bases between. Germline V gives CDR1 SNHLY, CDR2 FYNNEI. CDR3 size: 13 residues. The CDR3 region has the DNA TGTGCCAGCAGTGACGACGGAATGAGGGAGCAGTACTTC. Amino acids: CASSDDGMREQYF.

The V call is TRBV5-1, the J call TRBJ1-6, with D unclear. The germline V gene encodes CDR1 SGHRS and CDR2 YFSETQ. This CDR3 is built from 14 residues. The ends were cut back, 0 bases at V and 6 bases at J, with 7 bases in the middle. The CDR3 nucleotides read TGCGCCAGCAGCTTGGGTAGTTTTAATTCACCCCTCCACTTT. Translating it yields CASSLGSFNSPLHF.

The rearrangement uses TRBV6-6 and TRBJ1-5; the match to TRBD1 covers 12 bases. The CDR3 is made up of 13 amino acids. The V and J ends lost 5 bases and 9 bases, in that order; junction bases with no gene match: 2. In germline, CDR1 is MNHNY, CDR2 SVGAGI (reference sequence). CDR3: CASSRDRGRPQHF. For the CDR3, the DNA is TGTGCCAGCAGTCGGGACAGGGGGCGGCCCCAGCATTTT.

This chain connects TRBV5-1 to TRBJ2-4; 12 bases map to TRBD1. The CDR3 is 20 residues long. Germline V gene sequence: CDR1 SGHRS, CDR2 YFSETQ. J lost 1 base, V lost 4 bases, and 15 bases had no gene match. The CDR3 protein is CASSPRDRGQGVYAKNIQYF. Here the CDR3 DNA reads TGCGCCAGCAGCCCCCGGGACAGGGGGCAGGGGGTCTATGCCAAAAACATTCAGTACTTC.

The V call is TRBV18, the J call TRBJ2-7, with TRBD1 matching 7 bases. This CDR3 has 13 amino acids. V dropped 3 bases and J dropped 8; count of bases not matched to a gene: 7. Germline V gene lookup returns CDR1 KGHSH and CDR2 LQKENI. The CDR3 loop is CASSPRDSKQQYF. DNA of the CDR3: TGTGCCAGCTCACCGAGGGACAGCAAGCAGCAGTACTTC.

This clone has just a few counts. This chain uses TRBV11-2 with TRBJ2-2; D might be TRBD2 (5 bases). The CDR3 length is 17 residues. CDR1 and CDR2 from the germline V gene are SGHAT and FQNNGV. V was shortened by 0 bases and J by 0 bases, with 11 bases between the two germline ends. In nucleotides, the CDR3 is TGTGCCAGCAGCTTAGATCTCCTAGCAGCGAACACCGGGGAGCTGTTTTTT. It translates to CASSLDLLAANTGELFF. Based on the CDR3 plus reference TRBV11-2 and TRBJ2-2, the full variable domain is EAGVAQSPRYKIIEKRQSVAFWCNPISGHATLYWYQQILGQGPKLLIQFQNNGVVDDSQLPKDRFSAERLKGVDSTLKIQPAKLEDSAVYLCASSLDLLAANTGELFFGEGSRLTVL.

This chain uses TRBV9 with TRBJ2-3; 7 nucleotides agree with TRBD1. In germline, CDR1 is SGDLS, CDR2 YYNGEE. The CDR3 extends over 15 amino acids. The trim removed 4 bases at V and 0 bases at J, leaving 5 bases unmatched. The CDR3 protein is CASSPRDRSTDTQYF. The CDR3 DNA reads TGTGCCAGCAGCCCACGGGACAGAAGCACAGATACGCAGTATTTT.